These 20 T cell receptor beta chains share one sample of origin, sequenced in a study of T cell repertoires in cytomegalovirus infection. From the reads, TCRdb called clonotypes with MiXCR, one entry per CDR3 protein. The table records fewer than 1,000,000 distinct CDR3 sequences, 25% to 40% of them present only once. Their recognized antigens are unknown. The sequenced sample was cultured CD8+ T cells from PBMCs, obtained from culture after CMV antigen stimulation. These receptors were obtained from a human donor in good health (CMV status not recorded). Some clones in this sample may be carry-over from other donors' samples.

The chain combines TRBV6-5 with TRBJ1-1; no clear D gene. There are 14 residues in the CDR3. Germline V gene sequence: CDR1 MNHEY, CDR2 SVGAGI. V lost 7 bases and J lost 5, with 17 bases in between. Written as DNA, the CDR3 is TGTGCCAGCATCCCAACGGCGGGGAATACTGAAGCTTTCTTT. This encodes CASIPTAGNTEAFF.

J is TRBJ2-3 and V is TRBV5-4, with 8 bases aligning to TRBD2. Trimming at V came to 2 bases and at J to 2 bases, leaving 7 bases not matched to a gene. In germline, CDR1 is SGHNT, CDR2 YYREEE (reference sequence). The CDR3 is made up of 16 amino acids. DNA of the CDR3: TGTGCCAGCAGCTTCAGCGGGGGCCTCGACACAGATACGCAGTATTTT. This encodes CASSFSGGLDTDTQYF.

This clonotype was observed many times. The chain is built from TRBV12-3 or TRBV12-4 and TRBJ1-1; unclear D gene. Trimming stripped 6 bases from V and 1 base from J, with 9 bases between. The CDR3 runs to 13 residues. In DNA, the CDR3 is TGTGCCAGCAGCCCTGGGTGGAACACTGAAGCTTTCTTT. Encoded protein: CASSPGWNTEAFF.

The rearrangement uses TRBV6-1 and TRBJ2-3; 9 bases fit TRBD2. This CDR3 spans 15 amino acids. Germline loops: CDR1 MNHNS, CDR2 SASEGT. V dropped 4 bases and J dropped 4; count of bases not matched to a gene: 6. The CDR3 is CASSVAGGPADTQYF. CDR3 bases: TGTGCCAGCAGTGTGGCGGGGGGGCCGGCAGATACGCAGTATTTT.

This clonotype was found a few times. The chain uses TRBV7-4 and TRBJ1-5; TRBD1 is a possible D gene (6 bases). Germline-derived CDR1 and CDR2 are SGHVT and SQSDAQ. The V end lost 2 bases, the J end lost 4 bases, and 18 bases lay between the germline ends. The CDR3 extends over 17 amino acids. CDR3 sequence (DNA): TGTGCCAGCAGCTTAACCTTCGACAGGCTTACTAATCAGCCCCAGCATTTT. Translated, it gives CASSLTFDRLTNQPQHF.

This clonotype appeared many times. The rearrangement uses TRBV12-3 or TRBV12-4 and TRBJ1-5, with TRBD1 matching over 8 bases. Trimming cost V 3 bases and J 0 bases; bases outside gene matches: 1. The CDR3 runs to 15 residues. CDR3 sequence: CASSFTGGSNQPQHF. CDR3 in DNA: TGTGCCAGCAGTTTTACAGGGGGTAGCAATCAGCCCCAGCATTTT.

This clonotype was recorded a few times. The DNA for the CDR3 is TGTGCCAGCAGCACTCCACGGACAGGGGTTAGCACAGATACGCAGTATTTT. It is translated as CASSTPRTGVSTDTQYF. The chain carries TRBV7-6 and TRBJ2-3; 9 bases are shared with TRBD1. The germline V gene has CDR1 SGHVS and CDR2 FNYEAQ. V gave up 5 bases and J gave up 0 bases; unmatched junction bases: 9. The CDR3 is 17 amino acids. Full variable domain (missing parts from reference TRBV7-6 and TRBJ2-3): GAGVSQSPRYKVTKRGQDVALRCDPISGHVSLYWYRQALGQGPEFLTYFNYEAQQDKSGLPNDRFSAERPEGSISTLTIQRTEQRDSAMYRCASSTPRTGVSTDTQYFGPGTRLTVL.

This clonotype came up many times. This chain uses TRBV7-6 with TRBJ1-6, with D possibly TRBD1 on 5 matching bases. CDR1 is SGHVS and CDR2 is FNYEAQ in the germline V gene. Trimming pared 1 base from V and 3 bases from J, leaving 7 bases between. This CDR3 has 15 residues. CDR3 sequence: CASSLEDSYNSPLHF. The CDR3 DNA is TGTGCCAGCAGCTTAGAAGACAGCTATAATTCACCCCTCCACTTT.

This chain's CDR3 is CAGALGERATEAFF. The CDR3 DNA follows: TGTGCCGGGGCTTTAGGGGAACGGGCCACTGAAGCTTTCTTT. V and J are TRBV6-2 or TRBV6-3 and TRBJ1-1; tentatively, D is TRBD1 (5 bases). The CDR3 has 14 residues. Looked up from germline, CDR1 is MNHEY and CDR2 is SVGEGT. V was clipped by 11 bases and J by 4 bases, with 20 bases between them.

The V call is TRBV12-3 or TRBV12-4, the J call TRBJ1-1, with 7 bases lining up with TRBD1. The CDR3 sequence is 15 residues long. V was clipped by 6 bases and J by 4 bases; unmatched bases: 11. The CDR3 protein is CASSFNPRQGTEAFF. CDR3 DNA sequence: TGTGCCAGCAGCTTCAATCCCCGACAGGGCACTGAAGCTTTCTTT.

This chain links TRBV12-3 or TRBV12-4 with TRBJ1-2, with D unresolved. The V gene lost 6 bases and the J gene lost 4 bases, with 18 bases spanning the gap. The CDR3 is 15 residues long. CDR3 in amino acids: CASSPGRPSTYGYTF. In DNA form, the CDR3 reads TGTGCCAGCAGCCCTGGTCGCCCATCCACCTATGGCTACACCTTC.

V is TRBV5-6 and J is TRBJ2-1; 9 bases line up with TRBD2. The length of the CDR3 is 14 residues. Per germline, CDR1 SGHDT and CDR2 YYEEEE. The V and J ends lost 4 bases and 9 bases, in that order; junction bases with no gene match: 8. CDR3 protein: CASSQGTSLTEQFF. CDR3 DNA: TGTGCCAGCAGCCAAGGGACTAGCCTTACTGAGCAGTTCTTC.

There are a few counts of this clonotype. The chain employs TRBV7-9 and TRBJ2-1; D remains unclear. The CDR3 contains 11 residues. CDR1 is SEHNR, CDR2 FQNEAQ, per germline (reference sequence). V was trimmed by 8 bases and J by 1 base, leaving 3 bases between them. CDR3 amino acids: CASFSYNEQFF. CDR3 DNA: TGTGCCAGCTTTTCCTACAATGAGCAGTTCTTC.

With respect to this clonotype: Compared with germline, one end of the junction differs, possibly owing to a read error. This chain connects TRBV5-1 to TRBJ2-7; D might be TRBD2 (6 bases). CDR1 is SGHRS and CDR2 is YFSETQ in the germline V gene. The CDR3 has 14 residues. The CDR3 region is CAISPRGGLHEQYF. Written as DNA, the CDR3 is TGCGCCATCAGCCCGAGGGGAGGTCTACACGAGCAGTACTTC.

The chain joins TRBV7-9 to TRBJ2-3; D is tentatively TRBD1 or TRBD2 (5 bases each). This CDR3 region has 12 residues. The ends were cut back, 3 bases at V and 14 bases at J, with 15 bases in the middle. Germline V gene data show CDR1 as SEHNR and CDR2 as FQNEAQ (reference sequence). The CDR3 nucleotides read TGTGCCAGCAGCTTTCGGGGCCCGAGAACGTATTTT. Translating it yields CASSFRGPRTYF. The whole variable domain, remainder taken from reference TRBV7-9 and TRBJ2-3, is DTGVSQNPRHKITKRGQNVTFRCDPISEHNRLYWYRQTLGQGPEFLTYFQNEAQLEKSRLLSDRFSAERPKGSFSTLEIQRTEQGDSAMYLCASSFRGPRTYFGPGTRLTVL.

Many counts were recorded for this clonotype. Here the CDR3 DNA reads TGTGCCAGCAGCTCTATAGGGGGGGCCACAGATACGCAGTATTTT. Encoded protein: CASSSIGGATDTQYF. The chain has TRBV7-2 and TRBJ2-3; possible D gene TRBD2, 7 bases. V was pared by 4 bases and J by 2 bases, with 13 bases between. CDR1 and CDR2 (germline): SGHTA, FQGNSA. This CDR3 has 15 amino acids.

This rearrangement joins TRBV4-3 to TRBJ2-1; D remains unclear. Germline-derived CDR1 and CDR2 are LGHNA and YSLEER. The length of the CDR3 is 13 residues. V was cut by 1 base and J by 8 bases, with 9 bases left in between. CDR3 in DNA: TGCGCCAGCAGCCAAGGGATCGAGGATGAGCAGTTCTTC. Its translation: CASSQGIEDEQFF.

This rearrangement joins TRBV6-5 to TRBJ1-1; no definite D call. V was pared by 1 base and J by 0 bases, with 12 bases between. This CDR3 comprises 16 residues. Germline-derived CDR1 and CDR2 are MNHEY and SVGAGI. DNA for the CDR3: TGTGCCAGCAGTTACTATATGGCGGCTATGAACACTGAAGCTTTCTTT. Translation gives CASSYYMAAMNTEAFF.

The chain links TRBV7-9 to TRBJ2-7; no clear D. The length of the CDR3 is 15 residues. V was clipped by 5 bases and J by 0 bases, with 14 bases between them. Germline V gives CDR1 SEHNR, CDR2 FQNEAQ (reference sequence). The CDR3 region is CASSGVGNFSYEQYV. In DNA, the CDR3 is TGTGCCAGCAGCGGTGTGGGGAATTTCTCCTACGAGCAGTACGTC.

With regard to this clonotype: An end of the junction does not agree with germline; a read error may underlie this. The chain recombines TRBV7-7 with TRBJ2-3; 7 bases line up with TRBD1. There are 16 residues in the CDR3. Germline V gives CDR1 SSHAT, CDR2 FNYEAQ (reference sequence). CDR3 in DNA: TGTGCTAGCAGCGAAAACATAAGGGGGCGCACAGATACGCAGTATTTT. It is translated as CASSENIRGRTDTQYF. The complete variable domain, with remaining parts taken from reference TRBV7-7 and TRBJ2-3, reads GAGVSQSPRYKVTKRGQDVTLRCDPISSHATLYWYQQALGQGPEFLTYFNYEAQPDKSGLPSDRFSAERPEGSISTLTIQRTEQRDSAMYRCASSENIRGRTDTQYFGPGTRLTVL.